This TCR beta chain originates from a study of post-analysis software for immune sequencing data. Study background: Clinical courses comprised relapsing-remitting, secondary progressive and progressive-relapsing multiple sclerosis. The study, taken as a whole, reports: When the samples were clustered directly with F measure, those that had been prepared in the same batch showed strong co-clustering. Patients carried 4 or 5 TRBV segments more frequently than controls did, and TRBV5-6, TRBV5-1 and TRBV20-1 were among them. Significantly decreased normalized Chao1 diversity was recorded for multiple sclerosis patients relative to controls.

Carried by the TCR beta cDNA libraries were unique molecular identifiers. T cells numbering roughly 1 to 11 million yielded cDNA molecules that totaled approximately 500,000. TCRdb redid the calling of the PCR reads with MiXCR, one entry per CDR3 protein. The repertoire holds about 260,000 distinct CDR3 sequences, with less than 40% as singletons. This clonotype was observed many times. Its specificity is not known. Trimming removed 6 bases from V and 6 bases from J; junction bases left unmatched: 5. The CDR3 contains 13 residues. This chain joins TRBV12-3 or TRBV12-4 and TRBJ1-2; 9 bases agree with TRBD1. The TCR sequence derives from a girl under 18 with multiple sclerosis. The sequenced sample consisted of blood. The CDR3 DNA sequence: TGTGCCAGCAGCTACAACAGGGGGCATGGCTACACCTTC. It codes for CASSYNRGHGYTF.